The next 28 T cell receptor beta chains were all read from a single sample in a study of shared clonotypes between healthy human individuals. Generated by immunoSEQ multiplex PCR, the TCRdb table keeps only in-frame clones and is missing some. The repertoire has approximately 2,000,000 clones, 85% to 95% of them found once; the top ten carry less than 2%. Positively selected for CCR7, the CD45RO-negative cells used as naive CD8 cells excluded terminally differentiated effector memory CD45RA+ cells. The specimen sequenced was naive CD8+ T cells from PBMCs. Receptors were obtained from a man aged 18 to 29 in good health. Some clones in this sample may be carry-over from other donors' samples.

The rearrangement joins TRBV7-3 to TRBJ2-7; 8 nucleotides line up with TRBD2. This CDR3 is 15 amino acids long. In germline, CDR1 is SGHTA, CDR2 FQGTGA. After removal of 2 bases from V and 0 bases from J, the junction contained 3 bases not matched to a gene. CDR3 sequence: CASSLVAGSSYEQYF. CDR3 nucleotide sequence: TGTGCCAGCAGCTTAGTAGCGGGGAGCTCCTACGAGCAGTACTTC. Drawing the rest from reference TRBV7-3 and TRBJ2-7, the complete variable domain is GAGVSQTPSNKVTEKGKYVELRCDPISGHTALYWYRQSLGQGPEFLIYFQGTGAADDSGLPNDRFFAVRPEGSVSTLKIQRTERGDSAVYLCASSLVAGSSYEQYFGPGTRLTVT.

The rearrangement joins TRBV5-6 to TRBJ1-1, with D possibly being TRBD1 (6 bases). The CDR3 extends over 14 amino acids. Germline assignment: CDR1 SGHDT and CDR2 YYEEEE. V lost 5 bases and J 4 bases, leaving 15 bases between the germline ends. The CDR3 coding sequence is TGTGCCAGCAGACGTTACAGGGAGACCACTGAAGCTTTCTTT. The encoded protein is CASRRYRETTEAFF.

The V call is TRBV28, the J call TRBJ2-2; 11 nucleotides align to TRBD1. The V segment lost 5 bases and the J segment 10 bases; nucleotides outside the gene matches: 6. The germline CDR1 and CDR2 sequences are MDHEN and SYDVKM. The CDR3 is 14 residues long. Written as DNA, the CDR3 is TGTGCCAGCAGTATAGGGACAGGGGGAGAGGAGCTGTTTTTT. Encoded protein: CASSIGTGGEELFF.

The rearrangement links TRBV9 to TRBJ2-1, with TRBD2 matching 11 bases. The CDR3 spans 16 residues. Germline V gene lookup returns CDR1 SGDLS and CDR2 YYNGEE. After removal of 8 bases from V and 3 bases from J, the junction contained 10 bases not matched to a gene. The CDR3 is CASTLSTSGSYNEQFF. The CDR3 nucleotides are TGTGCCAGTACACTTTCCACTAGCGGGAGCTACAATGAGCAGTTCTTC.

To note about this clone: The same CDR3 arises from other DNA sequences in this sample as well. This chain joins TRBV28 and TRBJ1-1, with D unresolved. The CDR3 runs 14 residues. Trimming left V 2 bases short and J 0 bases short, with 7 bases between. Germline V gives CDR1 MDHEN, CDR2 SYDVKM. CDR3 DNA sequence: TGTGCCAGCAGTTTAGGCACCGTGAACACTGAAGCTTTCTTT. Amino acids: CASSLGTVNTEAFF.

As concerns this clone: The same CDR3 arises from other DNA sequences in this sample as well. V usage is TRBV6-5 and J usage is TRBJ1-1; tentatively, D is TRBD1 (5 bases). The V gene lost 5 bases and the J gene lost 1 base, with 8 bases spanning the gap. The germline V gene encodes CDR1 MNHEY and CDR2 SVGAGI. This CDR3 contains 13 residues. CDR3 coding DNA: TGTGCCAGCAGTCTGGGGGGGAACACTGAAGCTTTCTTT. This gives the protein CASSLGGNTEAFF.

This chain links TRBV2 with TRBJ1-2; the D is unclear. The V gene's germline CDR1 is SNHLY and CDR2 FYNNEI. The V and J ends lost 0 bases and 8 bases respectively, with 10 bases between them. The CDR3 runs to 13 residues. The CDR3 coding sequence is TGTGCCAGCAGTGAAGCAGGGAGTATCGGCTACACCTTC. Translation gives CASSEAGSIGYTF.

CDR3 sequence reads: CASSQASLTDTQYF. CDR3 nucleotides: TGCGCCAGCAGCCAAGCGTCCCTTACAGATACGCAGTATTTT. The chain carries TRBV4-1 and TRBJ2-3; D is unclear. The CDR3 is 14 amino acids. Germline loops: CDR1 MGHRA, CDR2 YSYEKL. V was shortened by 1 base and J by 3 bases, with 8 bases between the two germline ends.

V and J are TRBV9 and TRBJ2-1; 7 bases align to TRBD1. Germline V gives CDR1 SGDLS, CDR2 YYNGEE. The CDR3 contains 14 residues. The J segment lost 9 bases and the V segment lost 3 bases, leaving 9 bases of the junction unmatched. Here the CDR3 reads CASSGPTGFSEQFF. As DNA, the CDR3 is TGTGCCAGCAGCGGCCCGACAGGGTTTAGTGAGCAGTTCTTC.

This clone was seen just once. V is TRBV25-1 and J is TRBJ2-1, with a possible D match to TRBD2 (6 bases). The germline V and J ends were trimmed by 1 base and 1 base, with 14 bases remaining between them. The V gene's germline CDR1 is MGHDK and CDR2 SYGVNS. The CDR3 has 17 residues. The DNA for the CDR3 is TGTGCCAGCAGTGAATTCGTTCGGAGGGAGTCCTACAATGAGCAGTTCTTC. This gives the protein CASSEFVRRESYNEQFF. Full variable domain (missing parts from reference TRBV25-1 and TRBJ2-1): EADIYQTPRYLVIGTGKKITLECSQTMGHDKMYWYQQDPGMELHLIHYSYGVNSTEKGDLSSESTVSRIRTEHFPLTLESARPSHTSQYLCASSEFVRRESYNEQFFGPGTRLTVL.

CDR3 in amino acids: CASSAYLDSQETQYF. The CDR3 bases are TGTGCCAGCAGCGCCTATCTCGACAGCCAAGAGACCCAGTACTTC. The V and J genes are TRBV9 and TRBJ2-5, with D perhaps matching TRBD1 (5 bases). Trimming removed 3 bases from V and 1 base from J, with 13 bases in between. Per germline, CDR1 SGDLS and CDR2 YYNGEE. The CDR3 extends over 15 amino acids.

The CDR3 DNA sequence: TGTGCCAGCAGCCCTAAGGTCCGCTACGAGCAGTACTTC. Its translation: CASSPKVRYEQYF. The chain couples TRBV7-2 to TRBJ2-7; D is unclear. Trimming took 5 bases from V and 3 from J, leaving 11 bases between them. Germline CDR1 is SGHTA and CDR2 is FQGNSA. This CDR3 has 13 amino acids.

This chain joins TRBV5-1 and TRBJ2-2; 11 bases are a match to TRBD2. Germline loops: CDR1 SGHRS, CDR2 YFSETQ. The CDR3 consists of 21 residues. J was trimmed by 4 bases and V by 0 bases; bases with no gene match: 17. The CDR3 DNA is TGCGCCAGCAGCTTGGAAGGGACAAGGACTAGCGGGTCCCCTGGCACCGGGGAGCTGTTTTTT. Its protein is CASSLEGTRTSGSPGTGELFF. Filled out from reference TRBV5-1 and TRBJ2-2, the complete variable domain reads KAGVTQTPRYLIKTRGQQVTLSCSPISGHRSVSWYQQTPGQGLQFLFEYFSETQRNKGNFPGRFSGRQFSNSRSEMNVSTLELGDSALYLCASSLEGTRTSGSPGTGELFFGEGSRLTVL.

V and J are TRBV5-6 and TRBJ1-1; no firm D call. In germline, CDR1 is SGHDT, CDR2 YYEEEE. V gave up 4 bases and J gave up 4 bases, with 8 bases separating them. The CDR3 sequence is 12 residues long. CDR3 sequence reads: CASSRAFTEAFF. For the CDR3, the DNA is TGTGCCAGCAGCCGGGCCTTCACTGAAGCTTTCTTT.

The gene calls are TRBV27 and TRBJ2-7, with 8 bases identical to TRBD2. Per germline, CDR1 MNHEY and CDR2 SMNVEV (reference sequence). Germline trimming cut 6 bases from V and 3 bases from J; bases unmatched to any gene: 7. CDR3 length equals 14 residues. The CDR3 DNA follows: TGTGCCAGCAGCCGAAGACTAGCGAGCTACGAGCAGTACTTC. Protein product: CASSRRLASYEQYF.

This chain connects TRBV30 to TRBJ2-5; D is ambiguous. Trimming stripped 0 bases from V and 3 bases from J, with 8 bases between. The length of the CDR3 is 13 residues. From germline, CDR1 is GTSNPN and CDR2 SVGIG (reference sequence). This CDR3 is CAWSVSGKETQYF. The DNA of the CDR3 is TGTGCCTGGAGTGTGTCTGGGAAAGAGACCCAGTACTTC.

This clone was seen once. CDR3 region: CASSLGGPYLNIQYF. CDR3 in DNA: TGTGCCAGCAGTTTAGGAGGGCCATACTTAAACATTCAGTACTTC. The chain employs TRBV28 and TRBJ2-4; the D gene is possibly TRBD2 (6 bases). Germline values: CDR1 MDHEN, CDR2 SYDVKM. The CDR3 length is 15 residues. Trimming left V 2 bases short and J 6 bases short, with 14 bases between.

Comments on this clone: Sequence at one end of the junction differs from germline and may be a read error. The V call is TRBV29-1, the J call TRBJ2-7; 7 nucleotides line up with TRBD1. Germline values: CDR1 SQVTM, CDR2 ANQGSEA. This CDR3 is 12 amino acids long. As DNA, the CDR3 is TGTTCGCTAGGGGACAGTTTAGACGAGCAGTACTTC. Residues: CSLGDSLDEQYF.

The chain is built from TRBV7-8 and TRBJ1-1, with a possible D match to TRBD1 (6 bases). Germline values: CDR1 SGHVS, CDR2 FQNEAQ. This CDR3 has 17 amino acids. V was cut by 5 bases and J by 0 bases, with 19 bases left in between. The DNA of the CDR3 is TGTGCCAGCAGCACACCCCGGGGGGGCCCTCTGAACACTGAAGCTTTCTTT. This translates into CASSTPRGGPLNTEAFF.

The gene calls are TRBV5-4 and TRBJ1-2; TRBD1 is a possible D gene (5 bases). Trimming removed 0 bases from V and 1 base from J, with 10 bases in between. Germline V CDR1 and CDR2: SGHNT, YYREEE (reference sequence). This CDR3 is built from 15 residues. The CDR3 loop is CASSLAGRFNYGYTF. The CDR3 DNA reads TGTGCCAGCAGCTTGGCAGGGAGATTTAACTATGGCTACACCTTC. The whole variable domain, remainder taken from reference TRBV5-4 and TRBJ1-2, is ETGVTQSPTHLIKTRGQQVTLRCSSQSGHNTVSWYQQALGQGPQFIFQYYREEENGRGNFPPRFSGLQFPNYSSELNVNALELDDSALYLCASSLAGRFNYGYTFGSGTRLTVV.

This clone has a single count. The V call is TRBV19, the J call TRBJ1-5; 8 bases map to TRBD1. Germline V CDR1 and CDR2: LNHDA, SQIVND (reference sequence). This CDR3 is built from 15 residues. Trimming took 4 bases from V and 3 from J; bases not matched to a gene: 5. CDR3 sequence (DNA): TGTGCCAGTAGTACCCAGGGGGCTAACAATCAGCCCCAGCATTTT. It translates to CASSTQGANNQPQHF.

The J gene is TRBJ2-4, the V gene TRBV25-1, with TRBD2 as a possible D gene (6 bases). This CDR3 contains 14 residues. From germline, CDR1 is MGHDK and CDR2 SYGVNS. Between the trimmed V and J ends, which lost 2 bases and 6 bases, there was a span of 11 bases. The CDR3 is CASSEPDYRNIQYF. The DNA for the CDR3 is TGTGCCAGCAGTGAACCGGACTACAGAAACATTCAGTACTTC. The full variable domain, rest sourced from reference TRBV25-1 and TRBJ2-4, is EADIYQTPRYLVIGTGKKITLECSQTMGHDKMYWYQQDPGMELHLIHYSYGVNSTEKGDLSSESTVSRIRTEHFPLTLESARPSHTSQYLCASSEPDYRNIQYFGAGTRLSVL.

The chain couples TRBV5-1 to TRBJ2-1; D possibly corresponds to TRBD2 (6 bases). This CDR3 has 19 residues. Germline V gene lookup returns CDR1 SGHRS and CDR2 YFSETQ. Trimming left V 0 bases short and J 2 bases short, with 21 bases between. CDR3 loop: CASSLAGSTKGPTYNEQFF. The CDR3 DNA reads as TGCGCCAGCAGCTTGGCCGGGAGCACGAAGGGTCCGACCTACAATGAGCAGTTCTTC.

Comment on this clone: Its ends do not fully match the called genes, so a read error is possible. The rearrangement joins TRBV7-9 to TRBJ2-1, with TRBD2 identical over 11 bases. The CDR3 length is 17 residues. Germline CDR1 SEHNR, CDR2 FQNEAQ (reference sequence). Written as DNA, the CDR3 is TGTGCCAGCAGTTCCAATAGCGGGAGGGCCTCCCACAATGAGCAGTTCTTC. Translated, it gives CASSSNSGRASHNEQFF.

This clone was counted once. The genes are TRBV5-4 and TRBJ2-5; tentative D call: TRBD2 (5 bases). The germline V and J ends were trimmed by 2 bases and 5 bases, with 13 bases remaining between them. This CDR3 has 14 amino acids. Germline CDR1 SGHNT, CDR2 YYREEE (reference sequence). The CDR3 loop reads CASSLGLAKETQYF. The CDR3 region has the DNA TGTGCCAGCAGCTTAGGACTGGCGAAGGAGACCCAGTACTTC.

The chain joins TRBV7-8 to TRBJ2-5; 8 bases line up with TRBD2. CDR3 length: 17 amino acids. Trimming at V came to 4 bases and at J to 0 bases, leaving 10 bases not matched to a gene. Germline V gives CDR1 SGHVS, CDR2 FQNEAQ. The CDR3 DNA is TGTGCCAGCAGCTCCTTAGCGGGGACGGGGTACCAAGAGACCCAGTACTTC. Protein sequence: CASSSLAGTGYQETQYF.

This chain uses TRBV11-1 with TRBJ2-1, with D uncertain. The CDR3 runs 14 residues. The ends were cut back, 8 bases at V and 7 bases at J, with 18 bases in the middle. Germline V gene data show CDR1 as SGHAT and CDR2 as FQDESV (reference sequence). CDR3 sequence (DNA): TGTGCCAGCGGACCGCGACTGGCTACAAATGAGCAGTTCTTC. Its protein product is CASGPRLATNEQFF.

V and J are TRBV5-6 and TRBJ2-7; TRBD2 matches at 7 bases. Losses at the gene ends were 2 bases for V and 3 bases for J; bases not matched to a gene: 5. CDR3 length equals 14 residues. Germline V gives CDR1 SGHDT, CDR2 YYEEEE. In nucleotides, the CDR3 is TGTGCCAGCAGCTTTGCTAGCGGACGCTACGAGCAGTACTTC. Translating it yields CASSFASGRYEQYF.